A single sample is the source of the 27 T cell receptor beta chains below, sequenced in a study of shared clonotypes between healthy human individuals (dated by TCRdb to the early 2020s). The library was made by the immunoSEQ multiplex PCR assay. The table was pulled from immuneACCESS by TCRdb, which kept in-frame rearrangements only. Such tables lose some clones; where checked, under half of the loss comes from unresolved V genes, and the rest has no known cause. The sample profile shows roughly 500,000 clones; 79% of them were found once. Roughly 13% of the sample is in the top ten clones. The sequencing sample was made of PBMCs. The receptors were sampled from a woman aged 40 to 50 in good health. Some clones in this sample may be carry-over from other donors' samples.

CDR3 sequence (DNA): TGTGCCAGCAGCTTACAAGAAAACTATGGCTACACCTTC. The encoded protein is CASSLQENYGYTF. The chain couples TRBV5-7 to TRBJ1-2; D is unresolved. TRBV5-7 is identified as an open reading frame with a role that is uncertain. The CDR3 extends over 13 amino acids. V was cut by 2 bases and J by 2 bases, with 7 bases left in between.

Concerning this clone: A read error likely explains this, since a far larger clone differs by one base. The chain combines TRBV2 with TRBJ2-2; D gene ambiguous. Looked up from germline, CDR1 is SNHLY and CDR2 is FYNNEI. The length of the CDR3 is 15 residues. Trimming removed 5 bases from V and 5 bases from J, with 15 bases in between. The CDR3 bases are TGTGCCAGCAGTCCACCAGCAGCCGGGACCGGGGAGCTGTTTTTT. Protein sequence: CASSPPAAGTGELFF.

This clone was seen a few times. This chain joins TRBV7-9 and TRBJ1-1, with D maybe TRBD1 (5 bases). This CDR3 has 14 residues. The V end lost 3 bases, the J end lost 4 bases, and 12 bases lay between the germline ends. The germline CDR1 and CDR2 sequences are SEHNR and FQNEAQ (reference sequence). The CDR3 loop is CASSFGAVGTEAFF. The CDR3 coding sequence is TGTGCCAGCAGCTTCGGGGCAGTGGGCACTGAAGCTTTCTTT.

The chain carries TRBV9 and TRBJ2-1; 8 bases map to TRBD1. The CDR3 consists of 12 residues. J lost 9 bases, V lost 4 bases, and 3 bases had no gene match. Per germline, CDR1 SGDLS and CDR2 YYNGEE. The CDR3 sequence is CASSPRGLEQFF. As DNA, the CDR3 is TGTGCCAGCAGCCCCAGGGGGCTTGAGCAGTTCTTC. Drawing the rest from reference TRBV9 and TRBJ2-1, the complete variable domain is DSGVTQTPKHLITATGQRVTLRCSPRSGDLSVYWYQQSLDQGLQFLIQYYNGEERAKGNILERFSAQQFPDLHSELNLSSLELGDSALYFCASSPRGLEQFFGPGTRLTVL.

The chain is built from TRBV4-2 and TRBJ2-5, with TRBD2 matching 14 bases. There are 20 residues in the CDR3. Germline V gene data show CDR1 as LGHNA and CDR2 as YNFKEQ. Trimming took 2 bases from V and 5 from J; bases not matched to a gene: 16. CDR3 bases: TGTGCCAGCAGCCAACGTATGGGACTAGCGGGAGAGATGGGAGGGGAGACCCAGTACTTC. This gives the protein CASSQRMGLAGEMGGETQYF.

The V call is TRBV7-2, the J call TRBJ2-3; 8 bases agree with TRBD1. Unmatched junction bases numbered 8, after V lost 1 base and J lost 14 bases. Germline CDR1 is SGHTA and CDR2 is FQGNSA. This CDR3 contains 13 residues. The CDR3, as DNA: TGTGCCAGCAGCTTAGGTACAGGGGGGCGGTTGTATTTT. Its protein is CASSLGTGGRLYF. The whole variable domain, filled in from reference TRBV7-2 and TRBJ2-3, reads GAGVSQSPSNKVTEKGKDVELRCDPISGHTALYWYRQSLGQGLEFLIYFQGNSAPDKSGLPSDRFSAERTGGSVSTLTIQRTQQEDSAVYLCASSLGTGGRLYFGPGTRLTVL.

The chain recombines TRBV27 with TRBJ2-5; 9 bases agree with TRBD2. The V and J ends lost 6 bases and 6 bases, in that order; junction bases with no gene match: 11. The CDR3 consists of 15 residues. Germline-derived CDR1 and CDR2 are MNHEY and SMNVEV (reference sequence). CDR3: CASSRNLAGAKTQYF. CDR3 nucleotide sequence: TGTGCCAGCAGCCGGAATTTAGCGGGAGCGAAGACCCAGTACTTC.

The V call is TRBV6-6, the J call TRBJ2-7; D call uncertain. V shed 7 bases and J shed 2 bases, with 9 bases lying between them. This CDR3 contains 12 residues. From germline, CDR1 is MNHNY and CDR2 SVGAGI (reference sequence). Here the CDR3 reads CASNSRTYEQYF. The CDR3 bases are TGTGCCAGCAACTCACGAACCTACGAGCAGTACTTC.

The rearrangement uses TRBV28 and TRBJ1-3; TRBD1 is a possible D gene (6 bases). The germline V and J ends were trimmed by 3 bases and 3 bases, with 9 bases remaining between them. Germline CDR1 reads MDHEN; CDR2 reads SYDVKM. This CDR3 region has 14 residues. The CDR3 loop reads CASSFGGFGNTIYF. Written as DNA, the CDR3 is TGTGCCAGCAGTTTCGGGGGCTTTGGAAACACCATATATTTT.

The CDR3 loop reads CASSRLAVSTDTQYF. The CDR3 region has the DNA TGTGCCAGCAGTAGATTGGCAGTTAGCACAGATACGCAGTATTTT. V is TRBV2 and J is TRBJ2-3; D call uncertain. The germline V and J ends were trimmed by 5 bases and 0 bases, with 12 bases remaining between them. The germline V gene encodes CDR1 SNHLY and CDR2 FYNNEI. CDR3 length equals 15 residues.

The V gene is TRBV6-6, the J gene TRBJ2-7; 10 bases are shared with TRBD1. The CDR3 length is 13 residues. The trim removed 8 bases at V and 4 bases at J, leaving 5 bases unmatched. Germline V gives CDR1 MNHNY, CDR2 SVGAGI (reference sequence). CDR3 DNA sequence: TGTGCCAGCTCGAGGGGACAGGGGTACGAGCAGTACTTC. This encodes CASSRGQGYEQYF.

This chain links TRBV9 with TRBJ1-2; D ambiguous. Trimming removed 5 bases at V and 3 bases at J, with 17 bases between. The CDR3 has 15 amino acids. CDR1 is SGDLS and CDR2 is YYNGEE in the germline V gene. The CDR3 sequence: CASSIGGVVDYGYTF. CDR3 DNA sequence: TGTGCCAGCAGTATAGGCGGGGTAGTAGACTATGGCTACACCTTC.

V usage is TRBV9 and J usage is TRBJ1-1, with a weak D call TRBD1 (6 bases). Trimming removed 4 bases from V and 11 bases from J, with 18 bases in between. This CDR3 spans 13 amino acids. Per germline, CDR1 SGDLS and CDR2 YYNGEE. Written as DNA, the CDR3 is TGTGCCAGCAGCCCCCTAACGGGGGCCCACGCTTTCTTT. As protein: CASSPLTGAHAFF. Combining the CDR3 with reference TRBV9 and TRBJ1-1 gives the whole variable domain DSGVTQTPKHLITATGQRVTLRCSPRSGDLSVYWYQQSLDQGLQFLIQYYNGEERAKGNILERFSAQQFPDLHSELNLSSLELGDSALYFCASSPLTGAHAFFGQGTRLTVV.

The chain joins TRBV28 to TRBJ1-4; unclear D gene. Germline CDR1 reads MDHEN; CDR2 reads SYDVKM. The CDR3 consists of 18 residues. V was clipped by 6 bases and J by 0 bases, with 20 bases between them. This chain's CDR3 is CASRGYRADYATNEKLFF. CDR3 nucleotide sequence: TGTGCCAGCAGGGGGTATAGGGCAGACTATGCAACTAATGAAAAACTGTTTTTT.

The chain recombines TRBV9 with TRBJ2-6; D unclear. The CDR3 consists of 17 residues. Germline values: CDR1 SGDLS, CDR2 YYNGEE. Trimming shortened V by 3 bases and J by 0 bases, and 13 bases separated the two germline ends. The CDR3 nucleotides read TGTGCCAGCAGCGCGGGCAGCTTAAACTCTGGGGCCAACGTCCTGACTTTC. Translated: CASSAGSLNSGANVLTF.

CDR3 DNA: TGTGCCAGCAGCTATAGTGGGTATGGCTACACCTTC. This encodes CASSYSGYGYTF. The chain employs TRBV7-8 and TRBJ1-2; D is unclear. V was shortened by 4 bases and J by 5 bases, with 8 bases between the two germline ends. There are 12 residues in the CDR3. Per the germline V gene, CDR1 is SGHVS and CDR2 is FQNEAQ.

The chain joins TRBV2 to TRBJ2-2; TRBD1 matches at 10 bases. The junction had 3 bases not matched to a gene; V was cut back by 9 bases and J by 5 bases. Germline V CDR1 and CDR2: SNHLY, FYNNEI. The CDR3 is 13 residues long. The CDR3 region is CASRTGGTGELFF. The CDR3 bases are TGTGCCAGTCGGACAGGGGGAACCGGGGAGCTGTTTTTT.

This rearrangement joins TRBV7-9 to TRBJ1-3; weak D call: TRBD1 (6 bases). Deletions cut 6 bases from V and 3 bases from J, with 15 bases between. CDR1 is SEHNR, CDR2 FQNEAQ, per germline (reference sequence). The length of the CDR3 is 15 residues. The DNA for the CDR3 is TGTGCCAGCAGTTTGTCGAGGGGGGATGGAAACACCATATATTTT. Its translation: CASSLSRGDGNTIYF.

The chain joins TRBV27 to TRBJ1-5; the D gene is possibly TRBD1 (6 bases). Trimming removed 10 bases from V and 7 bases from J, with 23 bases in between. The germline gives CDR1 MNHEY, CDR2 SMNVEV (reference sequence). The CDR3 has 15 amino acids. DNA of the CDR3: TGTGCCACCCAACCTCTGACAGGACGAAACCAGCCCCAGCATTTT. This sequence encodes CATQPLTGRNQPQHF.

The chain combines TRBV6-1 with TRBJ2-7; D perhaps matches TRBD1 (6 bases). The CDR3 is 15 amino acids. Trimming shortened V by 3 bases and J by 3 bases, and 15 bases separated the two germline ends. Germline lookup yields CDR1 MNHNS and CDR2 SASEGT. This CDR3 reads CASSDSRAGVYEQYF. CDR3 DNA sequence: TGTGCCAGCAGTGATTCTCGGGCAGGGGTCTACGAGCAGTACTTC.

This chain links TRBV2 with TRBJ2-5; 8 nucleotides match TRBD2. The CDR3 covers 11 residues. V lost 6 bases to trimming and J lost 9 bases; unmatched junction nucleotides: 3. Germline V gene sequence: CDR1 SNHLY, CDR2 FYNNEI. CDR3 loop: CASRPAGAQYF. The CDR3 DNA reads as TGTGCCAGCAGGCCAGCGGGGGCCCAGTACTTC.

The V and J genes are TRBV4-1 and TRBJ2-3; tentative D call: TRBD2 (5 bases). Germline V CDR1 and CDR2: MGHRA, YSYEKL. The CDR3 totals 16 residues. V lost 2 bases to trimming and J lost 2 bases, with 14 bases between them. Here the CDR3 reads CASSQTRAEITDTQYF. CDR3 DNA sequence: TGCGCCAGCAGCCAAACGAGAGCGGAGATCACAGATACGCAGTATTTT.

The chain employs TRBV14 and TRBJ1-2, with D perhaps TRBD1 (6 bases). There are 16 residues in the CDR3. The germline V gene encodes CDR1 SGHDN and CDR2 FVKESK. V was shortened by 4 bases and J by 4 bases, with 19 bases between the two germline ends. In nucleotides, the CDR3 is TGTGCCAGCAGCCGAAAACACAGGGATTCTGGCTATGGCTACACCTTC. Residues: CASSRKHRDSGYGYTF.

V is TRBV21-1 and J is TRBJ1-1. TRBV21-1 is annotated as a pseudogene. This CDR3 contains 14 residues. CDR3 protein: CASTPGGGCTEAFF. As DNA, the CDR3 is TGTGCCAGCACCCCGGGGGGGGGATGCACTGAAGCTTTCTTT.

This clone was seen only a few times. The gene calls are TRBV5-6 and TRBJ2-3; D is possibly TRBD1 (6 bases). The CDR3 consists of 18 residues. Germline assignment: CDR1 SGHDT and CDR2 YYEEEE. V shed 2 bases and J shed 0 bases, with 19 bases lying between them. The CDR3 reads CASSLSPGDIRSTDTQYF. In DNA form, the CDR3 reads TGTGCCAGCAGCTTATCTCCCGGGGACATCCGTAGCACAGATACGCAGTATTTT.

The J gene is TRBJ2-5, the V gene TRBV7-9; D may be TRBD1 or TRBD2 (5 bases each). Per germline, CDR1 SEHNR and CDR2 FQNEAQ (reference sequence). The CDR3 extends over 14 amino acids. The V and J ends lost 2 bases and 5 bases respectively, with 12 bases between them. CDR3 in DNA: TGTGCCAGCAGCTTATCGCCGGGACGGGAGACCCAGTACTTC. The encoded protein is CASSLSPGRETQYF.

The rearrangement links TRBV2 to TRBJ2-7; 9 bases map to TRBD2. The CDR3 is 11 amino acids. V lost 8 bases to trimming and J lost 4 bases; unmatched junction nucleotides: 0. The germline gives CDR1 SNHLY, CDR2 FYNNEI. CDR3 sequence (DNA): TGTGCCAGCGGACTAGCGTACGAGCAGTACTTC. This sequence encodes CASGLAYEQYF.